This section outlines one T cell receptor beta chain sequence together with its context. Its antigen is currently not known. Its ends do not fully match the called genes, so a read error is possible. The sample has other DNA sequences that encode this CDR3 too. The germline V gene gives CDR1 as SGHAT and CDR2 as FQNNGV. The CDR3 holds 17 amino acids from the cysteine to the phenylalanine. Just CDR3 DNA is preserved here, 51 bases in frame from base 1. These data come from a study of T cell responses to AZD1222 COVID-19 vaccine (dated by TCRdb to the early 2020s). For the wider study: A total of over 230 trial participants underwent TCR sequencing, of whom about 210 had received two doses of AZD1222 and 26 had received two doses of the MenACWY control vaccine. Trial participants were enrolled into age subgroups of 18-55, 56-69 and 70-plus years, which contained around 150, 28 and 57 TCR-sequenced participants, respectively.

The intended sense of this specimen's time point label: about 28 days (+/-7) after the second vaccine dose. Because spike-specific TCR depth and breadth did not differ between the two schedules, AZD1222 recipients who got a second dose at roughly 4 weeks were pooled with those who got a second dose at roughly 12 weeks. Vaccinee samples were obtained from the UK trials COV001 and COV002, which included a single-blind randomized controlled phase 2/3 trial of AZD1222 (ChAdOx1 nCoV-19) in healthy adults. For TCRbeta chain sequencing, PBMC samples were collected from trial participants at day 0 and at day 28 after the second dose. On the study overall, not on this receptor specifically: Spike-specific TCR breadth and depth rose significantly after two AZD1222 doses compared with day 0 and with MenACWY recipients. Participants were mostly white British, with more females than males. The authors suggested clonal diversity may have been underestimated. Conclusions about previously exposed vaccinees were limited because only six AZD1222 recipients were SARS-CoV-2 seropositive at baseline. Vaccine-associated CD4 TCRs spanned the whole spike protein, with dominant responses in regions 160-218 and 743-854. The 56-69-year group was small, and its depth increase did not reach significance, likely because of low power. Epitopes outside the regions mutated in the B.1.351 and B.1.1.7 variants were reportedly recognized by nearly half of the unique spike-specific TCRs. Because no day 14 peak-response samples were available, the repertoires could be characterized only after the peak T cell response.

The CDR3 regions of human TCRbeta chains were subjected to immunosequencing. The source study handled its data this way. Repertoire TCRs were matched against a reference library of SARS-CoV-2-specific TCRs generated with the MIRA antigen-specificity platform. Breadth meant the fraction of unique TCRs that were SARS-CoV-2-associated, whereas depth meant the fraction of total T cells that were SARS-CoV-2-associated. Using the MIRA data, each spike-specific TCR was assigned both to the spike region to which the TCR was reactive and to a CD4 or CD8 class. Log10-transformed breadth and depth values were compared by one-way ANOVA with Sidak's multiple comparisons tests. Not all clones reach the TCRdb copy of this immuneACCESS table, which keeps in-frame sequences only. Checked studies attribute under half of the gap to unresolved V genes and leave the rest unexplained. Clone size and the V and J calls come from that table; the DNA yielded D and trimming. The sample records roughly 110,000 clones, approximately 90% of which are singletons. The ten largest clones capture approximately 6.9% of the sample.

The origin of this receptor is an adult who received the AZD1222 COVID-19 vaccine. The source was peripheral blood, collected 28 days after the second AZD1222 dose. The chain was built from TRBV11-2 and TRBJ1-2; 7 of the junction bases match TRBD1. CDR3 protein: CASSFNGQDWIPYGYTF. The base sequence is TGCGCCAGCAGCTTCAATGGACAGGATTGGATCCCCTATGGCTACACCTTC.